These T cell receptor beta chains were read from a single sample in a study of shared clonotypes between healthy human individuals. The repertoire was sequenced with immunoSEQ multiplex PCR; TCRdb's copy has only in-frame clones and lacks some. The repertoire holds 2 million to 2.5 million clones, with about 94% as singletons. Sequenced: naive CD4+ T cells sorted from blood. These receptors all come from a man aged 18 to 30 in good health. Each CDR3 is given without its conserved first and last residue. Rows may omit the clone size; those that give it use once, few, many or a size class.

len | abundance | v_gene | CDR3aa
13 | - | TRBV2 | ASSEAVALNRGYT
12 | once | TRBV18 | ASSPEGNTGELF
12 | - | TRBV2 | ASKWESNTGELF
14 | - | TRBV7-8 | ASRDGGTASSYEQY
13 | - | TRBV7-2 | ASSLGGLGYNEQF
12 | - | TRBV7-6 | ASSLASGNTEAF
12 | - | TRBV30 | AWSAGRGYQPQH
12 | - | TRBV30 | AWTRDSRSYEQY
13 | - | TRBV5-1 | ASSSDGQSHEKLF
16 | - | TRBV11-2 | ASSLMGLKNSNTGELF
13 | - | TRBV7-7 | ASSLGDRVTDTQY
11 | - | TRBV5-6 | ASSPGRSYEQY
12 | - | TRBV6-1 | ANRRGQLPDTQY
14 | - | TRBV4-3 | ASSLTSTSGANVLT
14 | - | TRBV27 | ASSPSVGGRNYGYT
14 | - | TRBV2 | ASKRTSGSFADTQY
14 | once | TRBV7-2 | ASSFSLAGGGYEQY
11 | - | TRBV6-5 | ASSGNPGETQY
14 | - | TRBV28 | ASSLPLGTGGLGYT
10 | - | TRBV6-5 | ASSYSGGKLF
14 | once | TRBV7-6 | ASRHTLGGGRETQY
11 | - | TRBV4-1 | ASSLGLAETQY
11 | - | TRBV7-9 | ASRGQDSQPQH
9 | - | TRBV28 | ASSSPYGYT
14 | - | TRBV5-6 | ASSEAGGRRTGELF
13 | - | TRBV6-4 | ASSAQGDGANVLT
12 | - | TRBV5-4 | ASSLTGSGNTIY
14 | - | TRBV27 | ASSNLWTGGVYGYT
12 | - | TRBV18 | ASWTGTNPGELF
11 | - | TRBV30 | AWSPSGLGEQY
14 | - | TRBV4-2 | ASSQGLAGVSYEQY
14 | - | TRBV28 | ASSFGQGALSEPQH
15 | - | TRBV4-2 | ASSQDSGDFGANVLT
14 | - | TRBV19 | ASSTLTGESNQPQH
17 | - | TRBV4-2 | ASSLNIFRTGTSTDTQY
11 | few | TRBV30 | AWNTVYQETQY
15 | - | TRBV19 | ASRGVGRWSSYNEQF
14 | - | TRBV27 | ASSPIRGPGGDEQY
12 | - | TRBV6-5 | ASIGTGVGNTIY
12 | - | TRBV4-1 | ASSQASVNEKLF
16 | - | TRBV18 | ASLPRLAGLAATDEQF
12 | - | TRBV5-6 | ASSLGTANTEAF
11 | - | TRBV11-2 | ATSDRGWETQY
13 | - | TRBV19 | ASSYSGQGTGELF
17 | - | TRBV11-2 | ASSLVFIRRDRGLYEQY
11 | - | TRBV2 | ASRPQGEETQY